The clone carrying this T cell receptor (beta chain) was seen ten or more times. Its antigen is unidentified. Serum thyroxine and TRAb, along with clinical symptoms, thyroid ultrasound and orbital computed tomography, were what diagnosis relied on. PBMCs were isolated from an approximately 10 ml sample of fresh peripheral blood. The data were taken from a study of Graves' ophthalmopathy and Graves' hyperthyroidism. Study at large: The blood sample was drawn at first diagnosis and before any treatment.

Study-wide results and limits: Blood also contained most of the expanded thyroid clonotypes above 0.001 frequency.

Beta-chain TCR CDR3 regions were amplified from RNA transcripts. Second-round multiplex PCR followed a first-round RT-PCR using HTBI primers. TCRdb fed the multiplex PCR reads into MiXCR, producing one record per CDR3 protein. The sample includes 650,000 to 900,000 distinct CDR3 sequences, roughly 40% of them seen just once. Sequencing was carried out using peripheral blood. The TCR comes from an adult man with Graves' ophthalmopathy.

For the CDR3, the DNA is TGTGCCAGCAGCACCACAGTGTACACTGAAGCTTTCTTT. It encodes CASSTTVYTEAFF. The rearrangement joins TRBV7-2 to TRBJ1-1; no firm D call. Per the germline V gene, CDR1 is SGHTA and CDR2 is FQGNSA. V lost 5 bases, J lost 3 bases, and 10 bases lay in between. This CDR3 contains 13 residues. The whole variable domain, filled in from reference TRBV7-2 and TRBJ1-1, reads GAGVSQSPSNKVTEKGKDVELRCDPISGHTALYWYRQSLGQGLEFLIYFQGNSAPDKSGLPSDRFSAERTGGSVSTLTIQRTQQEDSAVYLCASSTTVYTEAFFGQGTRLTVV.